Listed below are T cell receptor beta chains from one sample, sequenced in a study of blood T cell repertoires in COVID-19. Produced via immunoSEQ multiplex PCR; TCRdb's table is partial and in-frame only. Counted here are about 190,000 clones, approximately 79% occurring once; the ten biggest clones make up approximately 13%. The sequenced sample was peripheral blood. Receptors were obtained from a woman in her forties or fifties with acute or convalescent COVID-19. Both conserved end residues are part of each CDR3. D genes are given only for firm matches. A clone size is listed for some rows: how often the clone was seen (once, few, many), or a class if it is expanded.

D gene,J gene,clone size,V gene,CDR3 protein,CDR3 DNA
TRBD1,TRBJ1-2,.,TRBV14,CASRPTGGESNYGYTF,TGTGCCAGCAGACCTACAGGGGGTGAATCTAACTATGGCTACACCTTC
TRBD1,TRBJ2-7,.,TRBV6-5,CASSYSGTGTYEQYF,TGTGCCAGCAGTTACTCGGGGACAGGGACCTACGAGCAGTACTTC
.,TRBJ1-6,few,TRBV15,CATSRGDRLTNSPLHF,TGTGCCACCAGCAGAGGAGACAGACTCACCAATTCACCCCTCCACTTT
TRBD1,TRBJ2-7,.,TRBV29-1,CSALSPGQAYEQYF,TGCAGCGCCTTATCTCCGGGACAGGCCTACGAGCAGTACTTC
.,TRBJ2-3,.,TRBV19,CASSATGDYGWGDTQYF,TGTGCCAGTAGTGCGACAGGGGACTACGGGTGGGGAGATACGCAGTATTTT
.,TRBJ2-7,.,TRBV25-1,CASREGSYEQYF,TGTGCCAGCAGGGAGGGCTCCTACGAGCAGTACTTC
.,TRBJ1-1,.,TRBV28,CASSLRTALNTEAFF,TGTGCCAGCAGTTTACGGACAGCCTTGAACACTGAAGCTTTCTTT
.,TRBJ2-1,.,TRBV24-1,CATSARPGGPYNEQFF,TGTGCCACCAGTGCCCGACCGGGGGGCCCCTACAATGAGCAGTTCTTC
.,TRBJ1-1,.,TRBV27,CASSLSGGTEAFF,TGTGCCAGCAGTTTATCGGGGGGAACTGAAGCTTTCTTT
TRBD2,TRBJ2-5,few,TRBV7-2,CASSFTGTSGRQTQYF,TGTGCCAGCAGCTTCACCGGGACTAGCGGGAGACAGACCCAGTACTTC
.,TRBJ2-2,.,TRBV4-3,CASSQGPGTGELFF,TGCGCCAGCAGCCAAGGACCAGGCACCGGGGAGCTGTTTTTT
.,TRBJ2-1,.,TRBV19,CASSMGRGPLNEQFF,TGTGCCAGTAGTATGGGGCGGGGTCCCCTTAATGAGCAGTTCTTC
.,TRBJ2-3,.,TRBV25-1,CASRPLGVSDTQYF,TGTGCCAGCAGACCCTTAGGGGTGTCGGATACGCAGTATTTT
.,TRBJ2-3,.,TRBV6-4,CASSVRGTDTQYF,TGTGCCAGCAGTGTTCGGGGCACAGATACGCAGTATTTT
TRBD1,TRBJ2-6,few,TRBV7-2,CASSSGQGWPGANVLTF,TGTGCCAGCAGCTCCGGACAGGGATGGCCTGGGGCCAACGTCCTGACTTTC
TRBD2,TRBJ2-1,.,TRBV7-8,CASSLAPGLVYNEQFF,TGTGCCAGCAGCTTAGCACCGGGACTAGTCTACAATGAGCAGTTCTTC
.,TRBJ2-3,once,TRBV6-5,CASRNAGRSTDTQYF,TGTGCCAGCAGGAACGCGGGTCGAAGCACAGATACGCAGTATTTT
.,TRBJ2-3,.,TRBV7-2,CASSLRPGVSTDTQYF,TGTGCCAGCAGCTTAAGACCGGGAGTCAGCACAGATACGCAGTATTTT
TRBD2,TRBJ2-1,.,TRBV6-6,CASRPPTSGGANEQFF,TGTGCCAGCAGACCTCCGACTAGCGGGGGGGCCAATGAGCAGTTCTTC